This record looks at one T cell receptor (beta chain) sequence and its context. What it binds is not known. The entry originates in a study of shared clonotypes between healthy human individuals. Study background: Aged 18 to 49, the donors were two women and a few men.

Naivety among CD8 cells was defined by CD45RO negativity and positive CCR7 selection, thereby excluding terminally differentiated effector memory CD45RA+ cells. Per germline, CDR1 SGDLS and CDR2 YYNGEE. The CDR3 length is 12 residues. Trimming shortened V by 4 bases and J by 6 bases, and 10 bases separated the two germline ends. Produced via immunoSEQ multiplex PCR; TCRdb's table is partial and in-frame only. The sample holds around 580,000 clones, 98% seen once. Findings and caveats of the study: Memory subsets generally showed lower estimated richness than naive subsets. When naive CD4 clonotypes were compared across several donors, approximately 5% were shared.

This chain connects TRBV9 to TRBJ1-2; no clear D. The TCR sequence derives from a man aged 25 to 40 in good health. The sequenced sample consisted of naive CD8+ T cells sorted from blood. The chain's CDR3 is CASSSRTDGYTF. As DNA, the CDR3 is TGTGCCAGCAGCTCCAGAACGGATGGCTACACCTTC. The entire variable domain, with the rest obtained from reference TRBV9 and TRBJ1-2, is as follows: DSGVTQTPKHLITATGQRVTLRCSPRSGDLSVYWYQQSLDQGLQFLIQYYNGEERAKGNILERFSAQQFPDLHSELNLSSLELGDSALYFCASSSRTDGYTFGSGTRLTVV.